These 14 T cell receptor beta chains were all obtained from the same sample, sequenced in a study of siplizumab effects on memory and regulatory T cells. Generated by immunoSEQ multiplex PCR, the TCRdb table keeps only in-frame clones and is missing some. The sample carries 95,000 to 100,000 clones, around 90% recorded once. Sequenced: non-Treg CD4+ T cells sorted from blood. The receptors here all came from a human donor in good health.

V is TRBV6-5 and J is TRBJ1-5; TRBD1 might be the D (5 bases). Germline V lookup: CDR1 MNHEY, CDR2 SVGAGI. CDR3 length: 14 residues. Trimming cost V 6 bases and J 7 bases, with 16 bases left between them. This chain's CDR3 is CASSQGHVGQPQHF. Here the CDR3 DNA reads TGTGCCAGCAGCCAAGGACATGTGGGGCAGCCCCAGCATTTT.

The genes are TRBV5-1 and TRBJ2-5; the match to TRBD2 covers 13 bases. CDR1 and CDR2 (germline): SGHRS, YFSETQ. This CDR3 has 15 residues. The junction had 3 bases not matched to a gene; V was cut back by 3 bases and J by 4 bases. The CDR3 DNA is TGCGCCAGCAGCTATGGACTAGCGGGAGTAGAGACCCAGTACTTC. It yields the protein CASSYGLAGVETQYF.

The CDR3 DNA sequence: TGTGCCAGCTCACTTAGCGGGACCAGGGACAATGAGCAGTTCTTC. Its protein is CASSLSGTRDNEQFF. This rearrangement joins TRBV18 to TRBJ2-1, with 8 nucleotides matching TRBD2. Germline lookup yields CDR1 KGHSH and CDR2 LQKENI. There are 15 residues in the CDR3. With V trimmed by 4 bases and J by 5 bases, 7 bases remained unmatched.

V is TRBV5-6 and J is TRBJ2-7; the match to TRBD2 covers 8 bases. Germline V gene sequence: CDR1 SGHDT, CDR2 YYEEEE. Trimming at V came to 0 bases and at J to 2 bases, leaving 7 bases not matched to a gene. The CDR3 is made up of 16 amino acids. The CDR3 DNA follows: TGTGCCAGCAGCTTGGAGAGGCGGGAGGCTACCTACGAGCAGTACTTC. Residues: CASSLERREATYEQYF.

This chain links TRBV25-1 with TRBJ2-7; 8 bases agree with TRBD2. CDR1 MGHDK and CDR2 SYGVNS come from the germline V gene. The ends lost 2 bases at V and 4 bases at J; junction bases unmatched: 1. The CDR3 runs to 13 residues. CDR3 coding DNA: TGTGCCAGCAGTGAAAGCGGGAGATACGAGCAGTACTTC. Its protein product is CASSESGRYEQYF.

The genes are TRBV7-9 and TRBJ1-1; 9 bases are shared with TRBD1. Germline CDR1 and CDR2: SEHNR and FQNEAQ (reference sequence). The CDR3 is 15 amino acids. V lost 5 bases to trimming and J lost 2 bases; unmatched junction nucleotides: 6. The CDR3 here is CASSSYRGPNTEAFF. CDR3 DNA: TGTGCCAGCAGCAGCTACAGGGGGCCCAACACTGAAGCTTTCTTT.

This sequence joins TRBV6-1 and TRBJ2-6; D gene ambiguous. V lost 4 bases and J lost 0, with 7 bases in between. CDR1 and CDR2 from the germline V gene are MNHNS and SASEGT. This CDR3 spans 15 amino acids. The CDR3 protein is CASSATTSGANVLTF. The CDR3 DNA is TGTGCCAGCAGTGCCACAACCTCTGGGGCCAACGTCCTGACTTTC.

The chain recombines TRBV7-2 with TRBJ2-2; D perhaps matches TRBD1 (5 bases). V lost 6 bases and J lost 1, with 12 bases in between. CDR3 size: 15 residues. Germline V gives CDR1 SGHTA, CDR2 FQGNSA. CDR3 region: CASRQERGNTGELFF. The CDR3 region has the DNA TGTGCCAGCAGACAGGAACGCGGGAACACCGGGGAGCTGTTTTTT.

The J gene is TRBJ2-3, the V gene TRBV7-6; TRBD2 is a possible D gene (5 bases). Trimming took 4 bases from V and 0 from J, leaving 17 bases between them. This CDR3 is built from 17 residues. Looked up from germline, CDR1 is SGHVS and CDR2 is FNYEAQ. As DNA, the CDR3 is TGTGCCAGCAGCTCCGAGGGATTCCGATTAAGCACAGATACGCAGTATTTT. Encoded protein: CASSSEGFRLSTDTQYF.

The chain employs TRBV7-2 and TRBJ2-2, with D tentatively TRBD1 (6 bases). The CDR3 length is 13 residues. Trimming removed 5 bases from V and 6 bases from J, with 10 bases in between. The V gene's germline CDR1 is SGHTA and CDR2 FQGNSA. This CDR3 reads CASSEQGSGELFF. The CDR3 nucleotides are TGTGCCAGCAGCGAACAGGGTTCCGGGGAGCTGTTTTTT.

V is TRBV5-8 and J is TRBJ1-1; possible D gene TRBD1, 5 bases. In germline, CDR1 is SGHTS, CDR2 YDEGEE. This CDR3 is 14 amino acids long. V lost 0 bases, J lost 4 bases, and 10 bases lay in between. CDR3 coding DNA: TGTGCCAGCAGCTTGGAGGGGAGGTTCACTGAAGCTTTCTTT. It translates to CASSLEGRFTEAFF.

The genes are TRBV5-8 and TRBJ2-5; 9 bases are a match to TRBD2. The germline V gene encodes CDR1 SGHTS and CDR2 YDEGEE. The CDR3 is 17 residues long. Trimming cost V 4 bases and J 2 bases; bases outside gene matches: 12. CDR3 DNA sequence: TGTGCCAGCAGCCATGGGGCGACTAGCGGAGGACAAGAGACCCAGTACTTC. It codes for CASSHGATSGGQETQYF.

This clone appeared once. The chain has TRBV6-5 and TRBJ1-5, with TRBD1 matching 7 bases. Looked up from germline, CDR1 is MNHEY and CDR2 is SVGAGI. V shed 6 bases, J shed 5 bases, and the junction held 7 bases outside the gene matches. CDR3 length equals 14 residues. DNA for the CDR3: TGTGCCAGCAGCCCTGACAGGGCGGATCAGCCCCAGCATTTT. Amino acid sequence: CASSPDRADQPQHF.

The gene calls are TRBV5-1 and TRBJ2-1; tentative D call: TRBD2 (7 bases). The CDR3 sequence is 13 residues long. With 0 bases removed from V and 8 bases from J, the gap between germline ends came to 9 bases. Germline CDR1 and CDR2: SGHRS and YFSETQ. Here the CDR3 reads CASSLAGGHEQFF. The CDR3 DNA follows: TGCGCCAGCAGCTTGGCCGGGGGGCATGAGCAGTTCTTC.